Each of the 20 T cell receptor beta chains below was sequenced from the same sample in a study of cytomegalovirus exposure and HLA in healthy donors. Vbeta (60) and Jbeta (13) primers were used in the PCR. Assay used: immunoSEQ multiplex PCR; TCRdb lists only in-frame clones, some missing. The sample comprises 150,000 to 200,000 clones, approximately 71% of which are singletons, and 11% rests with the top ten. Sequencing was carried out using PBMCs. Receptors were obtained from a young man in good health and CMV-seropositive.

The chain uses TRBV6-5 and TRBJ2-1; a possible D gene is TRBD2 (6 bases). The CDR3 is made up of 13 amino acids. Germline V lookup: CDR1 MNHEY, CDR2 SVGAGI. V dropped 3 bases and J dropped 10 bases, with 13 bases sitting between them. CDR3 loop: CASSYTREREQFF. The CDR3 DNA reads TGTGCCAGCAGTTATACCCGGGAGCGGGAGCAGTTCTTC.

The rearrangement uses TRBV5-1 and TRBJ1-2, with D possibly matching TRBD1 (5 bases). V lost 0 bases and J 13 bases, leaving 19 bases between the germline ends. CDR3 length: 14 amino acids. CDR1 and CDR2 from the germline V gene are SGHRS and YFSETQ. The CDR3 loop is CASSLDRAKGQSTF. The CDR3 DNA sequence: TGCGCCAGCAGCTTGGATCGCGCGAAGGGGCAAAGCACCTTC.

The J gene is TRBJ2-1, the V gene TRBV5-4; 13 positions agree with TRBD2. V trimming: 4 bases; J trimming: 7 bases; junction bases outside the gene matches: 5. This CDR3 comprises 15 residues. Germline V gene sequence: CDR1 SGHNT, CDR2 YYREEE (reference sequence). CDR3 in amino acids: CASSPTSGRGNEQFF. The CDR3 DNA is TGTGCCAGCAGCCCAACTAGCGGGAGGGGGAATGAGCAGTTCTTC.

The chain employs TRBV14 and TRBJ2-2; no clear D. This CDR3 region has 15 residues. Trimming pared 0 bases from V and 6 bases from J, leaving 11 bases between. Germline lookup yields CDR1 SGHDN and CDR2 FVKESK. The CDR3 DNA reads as TGTGCCAGCAGCCAAGACAGCAGGAAGGCCGGGGAGCTGTTTTTT. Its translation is CASSQDSRKAGELFF.

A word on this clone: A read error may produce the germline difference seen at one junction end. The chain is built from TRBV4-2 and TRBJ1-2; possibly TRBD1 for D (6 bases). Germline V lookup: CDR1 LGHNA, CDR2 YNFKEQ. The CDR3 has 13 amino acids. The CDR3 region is CASSQEGAHGYPF. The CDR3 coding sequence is TGTGCCAGCAGCCAAGAGGGGGCGCATGGCTACCCCTTC.

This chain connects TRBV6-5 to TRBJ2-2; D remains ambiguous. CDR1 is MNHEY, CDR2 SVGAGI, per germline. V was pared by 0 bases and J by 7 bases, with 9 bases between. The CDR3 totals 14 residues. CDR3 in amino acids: CASSYSSLGGELFF. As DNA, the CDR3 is TGTGCCAGCAGTTACTCGAGTCTTGGCGGGGAGCTGTTTTTT.

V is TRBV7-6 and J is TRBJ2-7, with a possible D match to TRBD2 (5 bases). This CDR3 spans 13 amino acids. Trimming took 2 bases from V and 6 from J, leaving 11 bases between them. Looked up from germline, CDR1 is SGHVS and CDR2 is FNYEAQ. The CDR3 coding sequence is TGTGCCAGCAGCTTAAACACGGGATCCGAGCAGTACTTC. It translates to CASSLNTGSEQYF.

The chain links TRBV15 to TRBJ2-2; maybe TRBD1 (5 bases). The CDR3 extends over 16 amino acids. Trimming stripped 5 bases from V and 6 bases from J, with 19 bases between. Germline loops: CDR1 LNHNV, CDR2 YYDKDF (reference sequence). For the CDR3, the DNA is TGTGCCACCAGCGCCGCAACGAACAGGTTGTCCGGGGAGCTGTTTTTT. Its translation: CATSAATNRLSGELFF. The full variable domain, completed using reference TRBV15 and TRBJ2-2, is DAMVIQNPRYQVTQFGKPVTLSCSQTLNHNVMYWYQQKSSQAPKLLFHYYDKDFNNEADTPDNFQSRRPNTSFCFLDIRSPGLGDTAMYLCATSAATNRLSGELFFGEGSRLTVL.

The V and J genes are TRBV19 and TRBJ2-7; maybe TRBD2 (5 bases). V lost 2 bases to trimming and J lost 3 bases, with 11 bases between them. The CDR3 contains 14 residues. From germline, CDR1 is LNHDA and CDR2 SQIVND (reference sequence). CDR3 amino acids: CASSISGLGYEQYF. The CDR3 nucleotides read TGTGCCAGTAGTATATCCGGACTGGGCTACGAGCAGTACTTC.

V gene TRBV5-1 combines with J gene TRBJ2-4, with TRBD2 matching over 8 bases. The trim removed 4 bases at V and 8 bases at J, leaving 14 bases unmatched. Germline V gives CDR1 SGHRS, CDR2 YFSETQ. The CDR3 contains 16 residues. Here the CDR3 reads CASSLLGGDRGDIQYF. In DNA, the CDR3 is TGCGCCAGCAGCCTCCTCGGGGGGGACCGAGGGGACATTCAGTACTTC. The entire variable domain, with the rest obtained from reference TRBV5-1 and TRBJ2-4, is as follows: KAGVTQTPRYLIKTRGQQVTLSCSPISGHRSVSWYQQTPGQGLQFLFEYFSETQRNKGNFPGRFSGRQFSNSRSEMNVSTLELGDSALYLCASSLLGGDRGDIQYFGAGTRLSVL.

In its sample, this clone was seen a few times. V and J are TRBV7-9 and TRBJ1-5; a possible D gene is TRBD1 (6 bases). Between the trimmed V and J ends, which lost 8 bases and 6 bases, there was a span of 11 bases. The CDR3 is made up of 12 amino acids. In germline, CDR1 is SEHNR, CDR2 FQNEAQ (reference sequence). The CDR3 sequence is CASAQGSQPQHF. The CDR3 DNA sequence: TGTGCCAGCGCCCAGGGGAGTCAGCCCCAGCATTTT.

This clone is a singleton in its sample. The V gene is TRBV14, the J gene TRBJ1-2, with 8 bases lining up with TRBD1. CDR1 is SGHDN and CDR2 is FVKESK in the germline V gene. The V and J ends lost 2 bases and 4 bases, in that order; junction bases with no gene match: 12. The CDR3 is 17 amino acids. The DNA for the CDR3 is TGTGCCAGCAGCCAATACTCGGGGACAGGAACCCTCTATGGCTACACCTTC. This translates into CASSQYSGTGTLYGYTF.

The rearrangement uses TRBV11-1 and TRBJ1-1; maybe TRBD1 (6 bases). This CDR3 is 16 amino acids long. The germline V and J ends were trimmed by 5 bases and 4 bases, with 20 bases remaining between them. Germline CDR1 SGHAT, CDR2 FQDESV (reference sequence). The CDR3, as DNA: TGTGCCAGCAGCCCCAGGGAACAGGGCCGACGCACTGAAGCTTTCTTT. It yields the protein CASSPREQGRRTEAFF.

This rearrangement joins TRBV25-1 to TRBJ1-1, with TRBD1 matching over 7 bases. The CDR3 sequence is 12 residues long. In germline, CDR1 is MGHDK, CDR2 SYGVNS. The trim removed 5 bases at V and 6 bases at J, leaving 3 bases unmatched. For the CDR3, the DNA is TGTGCCAGCAGTCTTACAGGGGCTGAAGCTTTCTTT. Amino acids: CASSLTGAEAFF.

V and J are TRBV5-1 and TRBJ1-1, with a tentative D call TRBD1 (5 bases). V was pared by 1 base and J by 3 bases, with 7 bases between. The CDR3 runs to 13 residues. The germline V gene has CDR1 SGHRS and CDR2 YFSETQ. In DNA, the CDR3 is TGCGCCAGCAGCTTGATAGGGGACACTGAAGCTTTCTTT. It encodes CASSLIGDTEAFF.

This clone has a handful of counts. The CDR3 loop is CASSKLGEQYF. The CDR3 DNA is TGTGCCAGCAGTAAACTAGGCGAGCAGTACTTC. The V and J genes are TRBV27 and TRBJ2-7; possible D gene TRBD2, 5 bases. V was trimmed by 5 bases and J by 6 bases, leaving 8 bases between them. The CDR3 is 11 amino acids. Germline-derived CDR1 and CDR2 are MNHEY and SMNVEV (reference sequence).

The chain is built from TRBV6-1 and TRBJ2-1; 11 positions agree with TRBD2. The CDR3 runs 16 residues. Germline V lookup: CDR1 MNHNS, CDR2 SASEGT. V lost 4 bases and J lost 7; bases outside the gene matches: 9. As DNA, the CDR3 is TGTGCCAGCAGTGGATGGGTAGCGGGAGGGTGGAATGAGCAGTTCTTC. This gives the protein CASSGWVAGGWNEQFF.

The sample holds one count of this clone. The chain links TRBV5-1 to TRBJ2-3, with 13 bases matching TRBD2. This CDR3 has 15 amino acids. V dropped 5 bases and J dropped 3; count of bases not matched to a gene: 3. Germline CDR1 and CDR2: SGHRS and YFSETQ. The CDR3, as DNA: TGCGCCAGCAGTACACTAGCGGGAGGGACAGATACGCAGTATTTT. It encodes CASSTLAGGTDTQYF.

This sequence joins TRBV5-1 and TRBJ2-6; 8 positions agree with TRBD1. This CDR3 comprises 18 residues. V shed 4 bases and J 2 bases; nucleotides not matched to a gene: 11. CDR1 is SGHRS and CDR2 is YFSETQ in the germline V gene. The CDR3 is CASSARQGMMPGANVLTF. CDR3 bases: TGCGCCAGCAGCGCGAGACAGGGGATGATGCCTGGGGCCAACGTCCTGACTTTC.

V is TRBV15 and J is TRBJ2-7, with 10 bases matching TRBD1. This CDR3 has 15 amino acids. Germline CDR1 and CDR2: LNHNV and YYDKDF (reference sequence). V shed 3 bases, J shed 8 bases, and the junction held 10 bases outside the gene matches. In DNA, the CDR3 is TGTGCCACCAGCAGGACAGGGGGCGGGATACGCCAGCAGTACTTC. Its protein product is CATSRTGGGIRQQYF.